This record looks at one T cell receptor (beta chain) sequence and its context. Some clones are missing from TCRdb's copy, which holds only in-frame ones; the method was immunoSEQ multiplex PCR. The sample consists of about 85,000 clones, about 91% of them appearing once. These data belong to a study of blood T cell repertoires in COVID-19. Sequencing input: peripheral blood. This sequence was found in a human donor with active COVID-19. The donor label of this sample is uncertain.

The CDR3 region has the DNA TGTGCCAGCAGCGAGGGACAGGGACATGGCTACACCTTC. It translates to CASSEGQGHGYTF. The rearrangement links TRBV9 to TRBJ1-2; 9 bases are a match to TRBD1. Germline CDR1 is SGDLS and CDR2 is YYNGEE. After removal of 3 bases from V and 6 bases from J, the junction contained 3 bases not matched to a gene. This CDR3 is 13 amino acids long.